This T cell receptor beta chain was found in a study of chemoradiotherapy in HPV16-positive cancers. V gave up 6 bases and J gave up 8 bases, with 19 bases separating them. This CDR3 is 14 amino acids long. Germline V gives CDR1 MRHNA, CDR2 SNTAGT. Profiled with immunoSEQ multiplex PCR; TCRdb holds only in-frame clones, not every one. In the table there are about 20,000 clones, roughly 90% of which are singletons. This chain joins TRBV6-4 and TRBJ1-2; tentative D call: TRBD1 (5 bases). The sequences come from blood, collected from a patient who underwent chemoradiotherapy. The clonotype comes from a human donor with HPV-associated anogenital cancer. The CDR3, as DNA: TGTGCCAGCAGGGCCTCGGGACGGCCTTTGGGCTACACCTTC. It specifies CASRASGRPLGYTF.